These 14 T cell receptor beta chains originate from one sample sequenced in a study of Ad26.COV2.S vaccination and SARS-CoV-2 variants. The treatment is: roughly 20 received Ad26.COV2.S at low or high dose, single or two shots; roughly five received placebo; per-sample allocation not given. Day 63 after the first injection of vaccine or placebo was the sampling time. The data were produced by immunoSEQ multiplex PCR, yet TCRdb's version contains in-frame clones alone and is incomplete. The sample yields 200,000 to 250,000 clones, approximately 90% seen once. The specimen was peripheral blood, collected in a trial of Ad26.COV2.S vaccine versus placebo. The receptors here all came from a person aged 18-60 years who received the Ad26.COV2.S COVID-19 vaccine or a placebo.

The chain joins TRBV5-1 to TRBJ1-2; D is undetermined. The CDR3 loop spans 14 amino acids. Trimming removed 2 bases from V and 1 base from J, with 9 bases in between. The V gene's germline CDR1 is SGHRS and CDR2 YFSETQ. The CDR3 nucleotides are TGCGCCAGCAGCTTCAATCAGGTTAACTATGGCTACACCTTC. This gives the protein CASSFNQVNYGYTF.

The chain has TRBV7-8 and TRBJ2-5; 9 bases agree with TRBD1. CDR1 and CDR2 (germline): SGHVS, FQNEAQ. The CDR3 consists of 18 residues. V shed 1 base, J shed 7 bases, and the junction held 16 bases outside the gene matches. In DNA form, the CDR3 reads TGTGCCAGCAGCTTAGTGTCTCCAAGGACAGGGGACCCAGGGACCCAGTACTTC. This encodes CASSLVSPRTGDPGTQYF.

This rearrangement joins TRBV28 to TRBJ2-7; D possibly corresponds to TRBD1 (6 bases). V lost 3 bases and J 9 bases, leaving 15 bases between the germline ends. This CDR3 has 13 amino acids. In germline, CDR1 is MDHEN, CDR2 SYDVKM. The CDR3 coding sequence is TGTGCCAGCAGTTTTGGGGGCCGAGTGGGGCAGTACTTC. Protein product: CASSFGGRVGQYF.

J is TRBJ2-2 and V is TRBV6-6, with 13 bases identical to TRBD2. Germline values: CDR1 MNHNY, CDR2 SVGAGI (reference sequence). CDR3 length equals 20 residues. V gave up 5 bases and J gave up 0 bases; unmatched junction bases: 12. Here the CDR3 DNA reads TGTGCCAGCAGTCCCCCGGGACTAGCGGGGCGATCGACGAACACCGGGGAGCTGTTTTTT. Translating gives CASSPPGLAGRSTNTGELFF.

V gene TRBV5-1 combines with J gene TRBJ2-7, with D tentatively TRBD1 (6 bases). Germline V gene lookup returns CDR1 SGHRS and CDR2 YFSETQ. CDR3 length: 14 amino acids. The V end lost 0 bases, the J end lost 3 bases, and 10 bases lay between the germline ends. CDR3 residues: CASSLGGQGYEQYF. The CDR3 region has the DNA TGCGCCAGCAGCTTGGGGGGACAAGGCTACGAGCAGTACTTC.

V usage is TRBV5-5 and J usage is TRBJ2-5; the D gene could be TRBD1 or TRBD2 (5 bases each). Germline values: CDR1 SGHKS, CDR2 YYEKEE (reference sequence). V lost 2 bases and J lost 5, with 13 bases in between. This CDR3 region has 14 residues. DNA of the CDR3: TGTGCCAGCAGCTTACTAGGGGTCAGCGAGACCCAGTACTTC. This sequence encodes CASSLLGVSETQYF.

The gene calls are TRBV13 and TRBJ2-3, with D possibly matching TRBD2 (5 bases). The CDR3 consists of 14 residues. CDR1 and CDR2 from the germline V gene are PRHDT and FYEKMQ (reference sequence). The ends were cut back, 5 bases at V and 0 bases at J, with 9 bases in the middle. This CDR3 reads CASSARESTDTQYF. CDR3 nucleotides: TGTGCCAGCAGCGCCCGGGAAAGCACAGATACGCAGTATTTT.

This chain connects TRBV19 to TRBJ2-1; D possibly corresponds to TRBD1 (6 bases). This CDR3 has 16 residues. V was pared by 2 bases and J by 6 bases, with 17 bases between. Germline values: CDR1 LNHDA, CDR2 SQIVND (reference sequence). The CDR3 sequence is CASSIRGQGTINEQFF. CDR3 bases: TGTGCCAGTAGTATAAGGGGACAAGGCACAATCAATGAGCAGTTCTTC.

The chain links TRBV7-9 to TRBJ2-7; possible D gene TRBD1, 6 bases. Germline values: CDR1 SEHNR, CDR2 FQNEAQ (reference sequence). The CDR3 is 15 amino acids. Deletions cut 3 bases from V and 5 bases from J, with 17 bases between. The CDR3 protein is CASSFLLDSDDEQYF. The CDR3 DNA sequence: TGTGCCAGCAGCTTTCTCCTGGACAGTGATGACGAGCAGTACTTC.

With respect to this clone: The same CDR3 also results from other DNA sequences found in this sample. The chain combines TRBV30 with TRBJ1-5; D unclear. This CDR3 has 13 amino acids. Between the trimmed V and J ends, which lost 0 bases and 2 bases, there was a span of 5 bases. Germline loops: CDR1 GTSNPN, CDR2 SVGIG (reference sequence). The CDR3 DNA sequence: TGTGCCTGGAGTGTAGAGGGCAATCAGCCCCAGCATTTT. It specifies CAWSVEGNQPQHF.

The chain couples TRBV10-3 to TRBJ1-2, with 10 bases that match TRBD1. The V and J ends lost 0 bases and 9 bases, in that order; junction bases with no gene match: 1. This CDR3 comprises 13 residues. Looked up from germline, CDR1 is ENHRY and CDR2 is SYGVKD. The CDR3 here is CAISESGQGRYTF. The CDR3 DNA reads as TGTGCCATCAGTGAGTCGGGACAGGGGCGCTACACCTTC.

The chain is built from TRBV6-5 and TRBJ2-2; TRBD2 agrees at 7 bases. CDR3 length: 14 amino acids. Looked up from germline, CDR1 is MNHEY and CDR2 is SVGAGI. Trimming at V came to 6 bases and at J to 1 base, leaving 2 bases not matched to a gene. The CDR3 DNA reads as TGTGCCAGCAGGGCTAGCGGGAACACCGGGGAGCTGTTTTTT. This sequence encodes CASRASGNTGELFF.

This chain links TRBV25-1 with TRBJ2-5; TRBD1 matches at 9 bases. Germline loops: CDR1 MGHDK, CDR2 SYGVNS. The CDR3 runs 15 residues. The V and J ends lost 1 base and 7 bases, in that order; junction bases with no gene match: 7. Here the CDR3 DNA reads TGTGCCAGCAGTGAATTACAGGGGGCGTATGGGACCCAGTACTTC. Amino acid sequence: CASSELQGAYGTQYF. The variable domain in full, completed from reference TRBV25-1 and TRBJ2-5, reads EADIYQTPRYLVIGTGKKITLECSQTMGHDKMYWYQQDPGMELHLIHYSYGVNSTEKGDLSSESTVSRIRTEHFPLTLESARPSHTSQYLCASSELQGAYGTQYFGPGTRLLVL.

CDR3 nucleotides: TGTGCCAGCAGCCAAGGGACGGGAGATACGCAGTATTTT. Protein product: CASSQGTGDTQYF. The chain combines TRBV7-8 with TRBJ2-3, with D perhaps being TRBD1 or TRBD2 (5 bases each). The germline gives CDR1 SGHVS, CDR2 FQNEAQ. The V gene lost 5 bases and the J gene lost 5 bases, with 11 bases spanning the gap. The CDR3 contains 13 residues. Full variable domain (outside the CDR3, taken from reference TRBV7-8 and TRBJ2-3): GAGVSQSPRYKVAKRGQDVALRCDPISGHVSLFWYQQALGQGPEFLTYFQNEAQLDKSGLPSDRFFAERPEGSVSTLKIQRTQQEDSAVYLCASSQGTGDTQYFGPGTRLTVL.